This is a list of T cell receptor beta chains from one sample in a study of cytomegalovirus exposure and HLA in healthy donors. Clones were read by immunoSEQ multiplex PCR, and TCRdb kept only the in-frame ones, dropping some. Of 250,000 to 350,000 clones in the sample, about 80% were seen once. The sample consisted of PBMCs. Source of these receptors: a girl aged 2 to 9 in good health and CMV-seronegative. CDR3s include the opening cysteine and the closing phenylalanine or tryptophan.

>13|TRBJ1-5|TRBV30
CAWSDRGYQPQHF
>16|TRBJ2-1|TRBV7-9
CASSSGTGAVNNEQFF
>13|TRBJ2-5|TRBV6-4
CGGRGLYQETQYF
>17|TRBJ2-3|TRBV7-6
CASSFRLAGGRTDTQYF
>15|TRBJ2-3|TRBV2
CASSEQGHPTDTQYF
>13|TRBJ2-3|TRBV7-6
CASSPYITDTQYF
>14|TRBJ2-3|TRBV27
CASRMLAGVDTQYF
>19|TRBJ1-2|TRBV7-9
CASRRRSMTGTGFNYGYTF
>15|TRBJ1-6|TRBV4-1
CASSQTSGTASPLHF
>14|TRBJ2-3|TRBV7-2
CASSPDSFTDTQYF
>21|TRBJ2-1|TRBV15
CATSRSGTGALSLVRFGEQFF
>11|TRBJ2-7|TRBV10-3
CAISERDEQYF
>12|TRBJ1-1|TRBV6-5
CASSWSTGEAFF
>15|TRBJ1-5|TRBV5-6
CASSQQKLSNQPQHF
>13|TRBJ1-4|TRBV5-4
CASSLQGTEKLFF